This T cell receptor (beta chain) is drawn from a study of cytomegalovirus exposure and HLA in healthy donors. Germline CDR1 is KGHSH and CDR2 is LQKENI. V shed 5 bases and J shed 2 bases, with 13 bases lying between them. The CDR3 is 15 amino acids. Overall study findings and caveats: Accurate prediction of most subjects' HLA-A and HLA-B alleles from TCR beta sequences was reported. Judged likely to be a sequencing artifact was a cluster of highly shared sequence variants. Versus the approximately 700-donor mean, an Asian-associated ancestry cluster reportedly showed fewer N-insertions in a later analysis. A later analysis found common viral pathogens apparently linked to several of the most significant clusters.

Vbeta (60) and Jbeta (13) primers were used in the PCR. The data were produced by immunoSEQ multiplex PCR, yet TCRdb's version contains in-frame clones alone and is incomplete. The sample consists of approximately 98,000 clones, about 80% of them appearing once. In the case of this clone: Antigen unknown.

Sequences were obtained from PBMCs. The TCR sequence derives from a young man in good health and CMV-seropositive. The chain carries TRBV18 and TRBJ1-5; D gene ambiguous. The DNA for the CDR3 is TGTGCCAGCTCATCCGTTTGGGGAGGCAATCAGCCCCAGCATTTT. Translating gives CASSSVWGGNQPQHF.